This record looks at one TCR beta chain sequence and its context. This clonotype has at least ten counts. Its binding antigen is unknown. Base qualities are not at hand, and no much larger clone is one base apart. The source of the sample is a study of T cells in Graves' hyperthyroidism and ophthalmopathy (dated by TCRdb to between 2018 and 2021). In terms of the full investigation: Peripheral blood was collected at initial diagnosis, before any treatment. The paper describes TCR Vbeta CDR3 sequencing of 120 to 150 peripheral blood samples, made up of 43 ophthalmopathy patients, 70 to 80 hyperthyroidism patients and approximately 17 progressor patients. Following sampling, methimazole starting at 30 mg daily was given to hyperthyroidism patients, and high-dose intravenous methylprednisolone was given to ophthalmopathy patients. An independent validation cohort of around 20 hyperthyroidism patients and more than 15 patients who later progressed to ophthalmopathy tested prospective prediction of ophthalmopathy. The 95 to 100 discovery patients were randomly split 7:3 into training and test sets. In roughly six Graves' hyperthyroidism patients, the study also compared T-cell repertoires from thyroid tissue with T-cell repertoires from blood. TCR V-J signatures able to tell the groups apart were searched for in a discovery cohort of 90 to 100 patients, of whom 43 had Graves' ophthalmopathy and around 56 had stable Graves' hyperthyroidism.

Ophthalmopathy patients had moderately to severely active disease, with a Clinical Activity Score of 3 or more, a NOSPECS grade of 4 or more, and a disease duration of less than 3 months. Patients with uncontrolled infections, other autoimmune diseases, pregnancy or lactation were excluded. Diagnoses relied on clinical symptoms, serum thyroxine and TRAb, thyroid ultrasound and orbital computed tomography. PBMCs were isolated from 7.5 to 10 ml of fresh peripheral blood by Ficoll-Paque density gradient centrifugation. Total RNA was extracted using Trizol reagent, and RNA quality was assessed on an Agilent 2100 Bioanalyzer. General conclusions and limits of the study: Ophthalmopathy was separated from stable hyperthyroidism by a 13 V-J signature model, with 87.88% sensitivity and roughly 84% specificity obtained in cross-validation and 80%/75% obtained in testing. No statistical method was used to fix the sample size in advance, and group allocation was not hidden from the investigators. In validation, the model predicted progression to ophthalmopathy with approximately 69% sensitivity and around 72% specificity, a median of 6.5 months before onset. Most expanded thyroid clonotypes (frequency above 0.001) were also detected in blood, suggesting blood repertoires may reflect thyroid immune responses.

Amplification of TCR beta CDR3 regions was carried out from RNA transcripts. For the first round of RT-PCR on the TCR CDR3, the HTBI primer set was used together with the Qiagen OneStep RT-PCR kit. Libraries were constructed in a second round of multiplex PCR, after which size selection and purification were carried out. Sequencing of the libraries was done on an Illumina HiSeq2000 using paired-end 100 bp reads. From the authors' description of their analysis: SOAPnuke was used to process the raw data, with reads discarded if the reads contained adapters or uncalled bases, had a mean Phred below 15, or lacked an exact constant-primer or identifier match. COPE v1.2.5 was used to merge high-quality paired reads, and clonotypes were defined as unique nucleotide sequences. Clonotypes were aligned to IMGT TRBV, TRBD and TRBJ reference segments using MiTCR v1.1. Only V-J combinations with frequency above 0.0001, covering roughly 99% of repertoires, were analysed. The TCS score was defined as the ratio of F50 (clonal expansion) to E x V (chaos), calculated using BLOSUM62-based TCRdist between CDR3 peptides within each V-J. Welch's t-statistics and random forest reduced around 520 V-J features to 13, which were used in a naive Bayes classifier (R e1071). TCRdb redid the processing of the public reads, applying fastp at Q25 and MiXCR, and retained in-frame beta chains. Rows merge per CDR3 protein into single entries with the most common DNA and genes. Here the V and J calls rest on TCRdb's processing, not on the authors' analysis. Counted in this sample were 530,000 or so distinct CDR3 sequences; about a sixth of them appeared once. The ten largest clones take up 15% to 20% of the sample.

Sequences SGHRS (CDR1) and YFSETQ (CDR2) are obtained from the germline V gene. From V the trimming removes 0 bases and from J it removes 1 base, while the gene matches leave 3 bases of the junction unaccounted for. Including the terminal cysteine and phenylalanine, the CDR3 comprises 15 residues. The sequence is cut down to CDR3 DNA, 45 bases in frame from base 1. The material sequenced was blood. This sequence was found in a woman aged 18-30 years with Graves' ophthalmopathy. This receptor chain uses TRBV5-1 and TRBJ1-1; 7 bases in between match TRBD1. The DNA is TGCGCCAGCAGCTTGGCAGGGGGAGCGAACACTGAAGCTTTCTTT. The translation is CASSLAGGANTEAFF.